The 13 T cell receptor beta chains listed next were all sequenced from one sample in a study of blood T cell repertoires in COVID-19. The table came from immunoSEQ multiplex PCR; TCRdb's copy has only in-frame clones and leaves some out. In the table there are fewer than 150,000 clones, 84% of which are singletons. Sequenced sample: PBMCs or T cells enriched from blood (not recorded which). These receptor sequences come from a woman aged 18-29 years who had been exposed to COVID-19.

This rearrangement joins TRBV6-2 or TRBV6-3 to TRBJ1-1; D is uncertain. The CDR3 has 14 amino acids. The V gene lost 1 base and the J gene lost 1 base, with 7 bases spanning the gap. Germline lookup yields CDR1 MNHEY and CDR2 SVGEGT. DNA for the CDR3: TGTGCCAGCAGTTACTTCATCCCGAACACTGAAGCTTTCTTT. Its translation is CASSYFIPNTEAFF.

The chain couples TRBV7-2 to TRBJ1-2; D might be TRBD1 (5 bases). Germline lookup yields CDR1 SGHTA and CDR2 FQGNSA. The CDR3 loop spans 16 amino acids. V lost 5 bases and J lost 8, with 24 bases in between. CDR3 region: CASSPAVVWGEYGYTF. As DNA, the CDR3 is TGTGCCAGCAGCCCCGCCGTGGTCTGGGGCGAATACGGCTACACCTTC.

The chain links TRBV27 to TRBJ1-5; a possible D gene is TRBD1 (6 bases). Per germline, CDR1 MNHEY and CDR2 SMNVEV (reference sequence). Between the trimmed V and J ends, which lost 2 bases and 1 base, there was a span of 21 bases. The CDR3 has 19 residues. The CDR3 DNA reads TGTGCCAGCAGTTTACGCCGAACAGGGTTGGGGTTAAGCAATCAGCCCCAGCATTTT. It yields the protein CASSLRRTGLGLSNQPQHF.

The chain couples TRBV7-9 to TRBJ2-7; 9 bases map to TRBD1. Looked up from germline, CDR1 is SEHNR and CDR2 is FQNEAQ (reference sequence). Trimming cost V 5 bases and J 3 bases; bases outside gene matches: 17. The CDR3 loop spans 18 amino acids. The CDR3 nucleotides are TGTGCCAGCAGCCATACCGGGACAGGGAGCAAAGCGGGCTACGAGCAGTACTTC. Translated: CASSHTGTGSKAGYEQYF.

V gene TRBV5-6 combines with J gene TRBJ1-2, with TRBD1 identical over 9 bases. The ends lost 7 bases at V and 6 bases at J; junction bases unmatched: 4. Germline lookup yields CDR1 SGHDT and CDR2 YYEEEE. This CDR3 has 12 amino acids. The CDR3 sequence is CASFTGGHGYTF. Here the CDR3 DNA reads TGTGCCAGCTTTACAGGGGGCCATGGCTACACCTTC.

CDR3 loop: CASESSGRADGELFF. DNA of the CDR3: TGTGCCAGCGAATCTAGCGGGAGGGCCGACGGGGAGCTGTTTTTT. This chain joins TRBV2 and TRBJ2-2; 12 bases are shared with TRBD2. Looked up from germline, CDR1 is SNHLY and CDR2 is FYNNEI. The CDR3 has 15 residues. With 8 bases clipped from V and 7 bases from J, the junction kept 8 bases outside the gene matches.

This clone was counted once. The chain links TRBV19 to TRBJ1-5; possible D gene TRBD1, 6 bases. CDR3 length equals 18 residues. V was shortened by 5 bases and J by 2 bases, with 22 bases between the two germline ends. Germline values: CDR1 LNHDA, CDR2 SQIVND (reference sequence). CDR3 sequence: CASSLTGQLGIGNQPQHF. The CDR3 region has the DNA TGTGCCAGTAGTCTCACAGGACAGTTGGGAATAGGCAATCAGCCCCAGCATTTT.

The chain carries TRBV4-1 and TRBJ2-1; 8 bases agree with TRBD2. Per germline, CDR1 MGHRA and CDR2 YSYEKL. V was pared by 3 bases and J by 4 bases, with 8 bases of the junction left unmatched. This CDR3 has 16 amino acids. CDR3 sequence reads: CASSHDIAGRYNEQFF. DNA of the CDR3: TGCGCCAGCAGCCATGACATAGCGGGAAGGTACAATGAGCAGTTCTTC.

This chain uses TRBV6-6 with TRBJ2-1; TRBD1 agrees at 9 bases. CDR1 and CDR2 from the germline V gene are MNHNY and SVGAGI (reference sequence). The CDR3 contains 14 residues. Trimming cost V 6 bases and J 6 bases; bases outside gene matches: 6. The CDR3 DNA is TGTGCCAGCAGCCGCGGACAGGGGAGCAATGAGCAGTTCTTC. It specifies CASSRGQGSNEQFF.

This clone occurred once. J is TRBJ1-1 and V is TRBV30; unclear D gene. CDR1 and CDR2 (germline): GTSNPN, SVGIG (reference sequence). The CDR3 runs to 13 residues. V gave up 3 bases and J gave up 5 bases, with 13 bases separating them. The CDR3 DNA reads TGTGCCTGGAGCGAGGAGGGTCGGACTGAAGCTTTCTTT. It is translated as CAWSEEGRTEAFF.

This chain connects TRBV19 to TRBJ2-7; the D gene is possibly TRBD1 (6 bases). Germline V gives CDR1 LNHDA, CDR2 SQIVND (reference sequence). Trimming cost V 3 bases and J 6 bases, with 15 bases left between them. The CDR3 is 14 residues long. The CDR3 DNA reads TGTGCCAGTAGTATCACCGGGACATCTCCCGAGCAGTACTTC. The encoded protein is CASSITGTSPEQYF.

The sample holds a few counts of this clone. The genes are TRBV9 and TRBJ1-5, with D hard to call. This CDR3 contains 14 residues. Trimming left V 4 bases short and J 4 bases short, with 12 bases between. Germline V gives CDR1 SGDLS, CDR2 YYNGEE. The CDR3 DNA reads TGTGCCAGCAGCCAAGGAGGATTGAATCAGCCCCAGCATTTT. Translating gives CASSQGGLNQPQHF.

This sequence joins TRBV27 and TRBJ2-1, with 14 bases fitting TRBD2. The germline CDR1 and CDR2 sequences are MNHEY and SMNVEV (reference sequence). The ends lost 3 bases at V and 2 bases at J; junction bases unmatched: 0. The CDR3 has 16 residues. The DNA for the CDR3 is TGTGCCAGCAGTTTGACTAGCGGGAGGGCCTACAATGAGCAGTTCTTC. It yields the protein CASSLTSGRAYNEQFF.